This T cell receptor beta chain derives from a study of blood T cell repertoires in COVID-19. Recovered participants had two consecutive negative NP/OP PCR tests, healthcare professional clearance, or symptom resolution. The V gene lost 1 base and the J gene lost 5 bases, with 9 bases spanning the gap. The germline V gene encodes CDR1 SGHTA and CDR2 FQGNSA. The CDR3 length is 13 residues. Profiling relied on immunoSEQ multiplex PCR, and the TCRdb table lists in-frame clones only, not all of them. The data contain some 510,000 clones, 88% of them singletons. This sequence was found in a woman in her 40s who had recovered from COVID-19. Material: PBMCs or T cells enriched from blood (not recorded which). The gene calls are TRBV7-2 and TRBJ2-7; no clear D gene. For the CDR3, the DNA is TGTGCCAGCAGCTTAGTCCGGTCTGACGAGCAGTACTTC. Translation gives CASSLVRSDEQYF. Complete variable domain (other parts from reference TRBV7-2 and TRBJ2-7): GAGVSQSPSNKVTEKGKDVELRCDPISGHTALYWYRQSLGQGLEFLIYFQGNSAPDKSGLPSDRFSAERTGGSVSTLTIQRTQQEDSAVYLCASSLVRSDEQYFGPGTRLTVT.